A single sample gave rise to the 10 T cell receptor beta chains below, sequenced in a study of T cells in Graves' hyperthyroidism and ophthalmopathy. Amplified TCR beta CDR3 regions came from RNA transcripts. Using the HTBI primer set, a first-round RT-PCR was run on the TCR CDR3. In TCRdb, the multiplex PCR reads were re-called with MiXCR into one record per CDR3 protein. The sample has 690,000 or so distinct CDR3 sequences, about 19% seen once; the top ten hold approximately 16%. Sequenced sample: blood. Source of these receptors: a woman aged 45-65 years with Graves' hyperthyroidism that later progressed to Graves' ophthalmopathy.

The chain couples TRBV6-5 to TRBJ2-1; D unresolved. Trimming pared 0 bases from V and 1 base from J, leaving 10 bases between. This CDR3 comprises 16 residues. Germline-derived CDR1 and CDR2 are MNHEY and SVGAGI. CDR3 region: CASSYSSQESYNEQFF. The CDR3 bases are TGTGCCAGCAGTTACTCGAGCCAGGAATCCTACAATGAGCAGTTCTTC.

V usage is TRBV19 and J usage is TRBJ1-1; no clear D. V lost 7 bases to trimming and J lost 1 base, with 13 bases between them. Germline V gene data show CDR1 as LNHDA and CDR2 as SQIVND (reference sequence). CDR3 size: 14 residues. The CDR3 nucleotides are TGTGCCAGTACCCCGCGACCCGGGAACACTGAAGCTTTCTTT. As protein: CASTPRPGNTEAFF.

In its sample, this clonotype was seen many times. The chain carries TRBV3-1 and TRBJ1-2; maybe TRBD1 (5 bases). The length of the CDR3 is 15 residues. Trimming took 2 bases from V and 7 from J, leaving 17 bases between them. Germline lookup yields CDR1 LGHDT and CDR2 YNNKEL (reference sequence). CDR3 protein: CASSQPGAGKFGYTF. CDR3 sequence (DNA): TGTGCCAGCAGCCAACCCGGGGCTGGCAAGTTTGGCTACACCTTC. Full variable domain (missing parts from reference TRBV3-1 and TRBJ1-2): DTAVSQTPKYLVTQMGNDKSIKCEQNLGHDTMYWYKQDSKKFLKIMFSYNNKELIINETVPNRFSPKSPDKAHLNLHINSLELGDSAVYFCASSQPGAGKFGYTFGSGTRLTVV.

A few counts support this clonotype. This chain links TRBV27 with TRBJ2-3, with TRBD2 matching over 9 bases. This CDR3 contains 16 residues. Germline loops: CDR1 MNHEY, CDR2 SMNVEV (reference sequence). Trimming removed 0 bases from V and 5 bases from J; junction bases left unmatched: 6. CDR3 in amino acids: CASSLSAGGGVDTQYF. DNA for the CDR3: TGTGCCAGCAGTTTATCGGCGGGGGGGGGTGTAGATACGCAGTATTTT.

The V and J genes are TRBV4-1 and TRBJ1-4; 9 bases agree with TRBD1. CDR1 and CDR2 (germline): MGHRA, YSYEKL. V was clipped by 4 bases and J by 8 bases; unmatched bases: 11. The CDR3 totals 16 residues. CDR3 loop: CASSPGMTGGAEKLFF. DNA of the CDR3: TGCGCCAGCAGCCCTGGAATGACAGGGGGTGCGGAAAAACTGTTTTTT.

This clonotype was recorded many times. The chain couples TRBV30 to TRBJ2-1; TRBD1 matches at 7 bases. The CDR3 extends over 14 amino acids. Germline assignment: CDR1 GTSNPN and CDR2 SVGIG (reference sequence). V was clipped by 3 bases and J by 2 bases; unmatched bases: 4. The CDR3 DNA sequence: TGTGCCTGGAGGAGGACAGGTACCTACAATGAGCAGTTCTTC. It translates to CAWRRTGTYNEQFF.

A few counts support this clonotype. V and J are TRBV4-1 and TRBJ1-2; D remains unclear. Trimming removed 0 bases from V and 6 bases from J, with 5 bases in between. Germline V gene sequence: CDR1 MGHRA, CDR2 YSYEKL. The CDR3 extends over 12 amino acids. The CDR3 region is CASSQEVDGYTF. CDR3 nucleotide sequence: TGCGCCAGCAGCCAAGAAGTCGATGGCTACACCTTC.

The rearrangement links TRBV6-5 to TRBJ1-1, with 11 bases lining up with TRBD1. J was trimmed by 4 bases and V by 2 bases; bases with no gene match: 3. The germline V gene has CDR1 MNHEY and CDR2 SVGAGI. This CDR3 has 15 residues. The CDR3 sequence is CASSYTGQGGTEAFF. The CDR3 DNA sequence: TGTGCCAGCAGTTACACGGGACAGGGGGGCACTGAAGCTTTCTTT.

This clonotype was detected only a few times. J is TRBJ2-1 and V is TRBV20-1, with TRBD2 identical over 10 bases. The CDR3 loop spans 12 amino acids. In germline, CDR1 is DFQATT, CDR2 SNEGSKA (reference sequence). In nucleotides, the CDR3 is TGCAGGGTAGCGGGGGGCTACAATGAGCAGTTCTTC. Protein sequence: CRVAGGYNEQFF.

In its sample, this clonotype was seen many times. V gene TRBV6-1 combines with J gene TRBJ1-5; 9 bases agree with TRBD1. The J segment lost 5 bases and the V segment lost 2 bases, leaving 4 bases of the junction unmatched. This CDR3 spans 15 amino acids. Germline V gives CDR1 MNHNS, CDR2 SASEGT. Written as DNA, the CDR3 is TGTGCCAGCAGTGAAATACAGGGGGCGGATCAGCCCCAGCATTTT. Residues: CASSEIQGADQPQHF.